A single T cell receptor beta chain is shown here with its context. Its antigen is unknown. V lost 4 bases to trimming and J lost 2 bases; unmatched junction nucleotides: 4. Germline values: CDR1 SGDLS, CDR2 YYNGEE. CDR3 length: 14 amino acids. This entry comes from a study of cytomegalovirus exposure and HLA in healthy donors. Study-wide results and limits: HLA alleles showed associations with 16,951 TCR beta sequences in a later analysis, at a 0.05 false discovery rate. Later analysis demonstrated an association between a missense DCLRE1C variant and TCR beta V- and J-gene trimming.

The PCR made use of 60 Vbeta and 13 Jbeta primers. Here immunoSEQ multiplex PCR was the method, and the copy in TCRdb shows in-frame clones only, minus some. This sample yields about 180,000 clones, of which around 79% are seen a single time; nearly 6.5% belongs to the top ten. Sequencing was performed on PBMCs. This chain uses TRBV9 with TRBJ2-7; 9 bases are shared with TRBD2. The clonotype originates from a man aged 35 to 55 in good health and CMV-seropositive. The CDR3 bases are TGTGCCAGCAGCATCACTAGCGGGCCCTACGAGCAGTACTTC. Translating gives CASSITSGPYEQYF.